The TCR beta chain under discussion was sequenced for a study of CXCR3-negative and CXCR3-positive naive CD8 T cells. Broader study findings: Unlike memory cells, which differed, naive CXCR3-negative and CXCR3-positive cells had similar TRBV-TRBJ usage. Greater hydrophobicity was found in TRB CDR3s of CXCR3-positive naive cells than of CXCR3-negative naive cells.

This CDR3 has 16 amino acids. Germline V lookup: CDR1 SGHDT, CDR2 YYEEEE. At hundreds of thousands of cells each, triplicate sorts were carried out for each CD8+ T cell subset. A CD45RO-CCR7+CD27+CD95- phenotype identified naive CD8+ T cells. The authors made the TRB cDNA libraries by 5' RACE using UMI labels. One entry per CDR3 protein, without DNA, is what TCRdb gives after re-calling the 5' RACE reads. The specimen's table records nearly 110,000 distinct CDR3 sequences. Turning to this clonotype: No antigen is known for it.

The receptor was isolated from a human donor in good health. Some clones in this sample may be carry-over from other donors' samples. Sequencing was performed on naive CXCR3+ CD8+ T cells from blood. Subset indicated: CD45RO-CCR7+CD27+CD95- naive CD8+ T cells expressing CXCR3 (TNR3+). This chain links TRBV5-6 with TRBJ2-1; there is no DNA to check the TCRdb D call of TRBD2. CDR3 sequence reads: CASSLPSGGAYNEQFF.